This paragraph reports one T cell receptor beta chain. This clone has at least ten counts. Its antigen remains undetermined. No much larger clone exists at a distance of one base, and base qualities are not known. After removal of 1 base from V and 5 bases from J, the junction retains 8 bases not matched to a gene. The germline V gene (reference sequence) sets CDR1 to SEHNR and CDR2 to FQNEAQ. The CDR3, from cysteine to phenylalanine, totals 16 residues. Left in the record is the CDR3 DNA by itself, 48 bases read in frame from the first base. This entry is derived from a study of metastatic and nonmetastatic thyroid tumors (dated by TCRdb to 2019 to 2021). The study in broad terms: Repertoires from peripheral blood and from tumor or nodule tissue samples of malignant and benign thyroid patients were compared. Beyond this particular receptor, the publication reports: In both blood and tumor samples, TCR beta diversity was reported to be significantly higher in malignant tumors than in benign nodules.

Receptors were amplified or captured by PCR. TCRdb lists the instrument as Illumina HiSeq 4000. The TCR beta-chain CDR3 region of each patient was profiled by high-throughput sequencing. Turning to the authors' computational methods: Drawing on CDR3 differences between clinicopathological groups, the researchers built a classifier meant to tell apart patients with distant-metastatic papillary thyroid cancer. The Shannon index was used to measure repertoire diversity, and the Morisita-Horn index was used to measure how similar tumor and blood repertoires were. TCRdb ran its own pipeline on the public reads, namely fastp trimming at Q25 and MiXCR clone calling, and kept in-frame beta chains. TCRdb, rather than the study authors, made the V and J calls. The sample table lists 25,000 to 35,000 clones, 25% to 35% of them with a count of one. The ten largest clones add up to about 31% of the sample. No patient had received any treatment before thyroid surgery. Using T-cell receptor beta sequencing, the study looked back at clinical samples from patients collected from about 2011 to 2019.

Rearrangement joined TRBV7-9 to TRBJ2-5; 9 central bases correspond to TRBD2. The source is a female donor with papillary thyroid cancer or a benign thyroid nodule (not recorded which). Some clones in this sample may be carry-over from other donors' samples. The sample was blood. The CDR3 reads CASSLGTAGGCETQYF. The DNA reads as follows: TGTGCCAGCAGCTTAGGAACCGCGGGGGGGTGTGAGACCCAGTACTTC.